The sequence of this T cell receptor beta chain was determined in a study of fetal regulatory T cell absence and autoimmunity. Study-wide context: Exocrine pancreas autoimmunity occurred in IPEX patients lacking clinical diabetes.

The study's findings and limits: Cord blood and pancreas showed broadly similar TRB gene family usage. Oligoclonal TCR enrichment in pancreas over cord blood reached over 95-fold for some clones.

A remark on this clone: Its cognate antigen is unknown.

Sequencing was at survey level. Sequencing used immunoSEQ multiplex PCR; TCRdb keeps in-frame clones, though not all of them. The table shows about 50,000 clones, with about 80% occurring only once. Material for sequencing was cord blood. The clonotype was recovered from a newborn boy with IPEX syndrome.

The CDR3 DNA reads as TGTGCCAGCTCACTCCAGGGTGGTAATGAAAAACTGTTTTTT. Its translation is CASSLQGGNEKLFF. The gene calls are TRBV18 and TRBJ1-4; the D gene is possibly TRBD1 (5 bases). The CDR3 sequence is 14 residues long. Germline loops: CDR1 KGHSH, CDR2 LQKENI. V was clipped by 4 bases and J by 4 bases, with 10 bases between them.